One sample yielded the 30 T cell receptor beta chains listed below, sequenced in a study of shared T cell receptors in the human thymus. Sequencing used immunoSEQ multiplex PCR; TCRdb keeps in-frame clones, though not all of them. The sample includes approximately 760,000 clones, 70% to 90% of them seen just once. A further study also used this sample, focusing on human thymus T cells.

Input material: thymocytes. All receptors come from a girl under three years old with a congenital heart defect.

The chain couples TRBV4-1 to TRBJ1-2; tentatively, D is TRBD1 (6 bases). CDR1 is MGHRA and CDR2 is YSYEKL in the germline V gene. The CDR3 has 14 residues. Trimming took 8 bases from V and 8 from J, leaving 21 bases between them. CDR3 amino acids: CASRPRGGTRGYTF. The CDR3 nucleotides are TGCGCCAGCCGCCCAAGGGGGGGGACGAGAGGCTACACCTTC.

The rearrangement links TRBV9 to TRBJ1-2; D is possibly TRBD1 (5 bases). The ends were cut back, 1 base at V and 4 bases at J, with 14 bases in the middle. The V gene's germline CDR1 is SGDLS and CDR2 YYNGEE. CDR3 length: 15 residues. CDR3 sequence (DNA): TGTGCCAGCAGCGTATTCCCTGCCGGGGGCTATGGCTACACCTTC. It translates to CASSVFPAGGYGYTF. The full variable domain, with the rest looked up from reference TRBV9 and TRBJ1-2, is DSGVTQTPKHLITATGQRVTLRCSPRSGDLSVYWYQQSLDQGLQFLIQYYNGEERAKGNILERFSAQQFPDLHSELNLSSLELGDSALYFCASSVFPAGGYGYTFGSGTRLTVV.

The chain employs TRBV5-4 and TRBJ1-1; D gene ambiguous. The CDR3 is made up of 14 amino acids. Trimming left V 5 bases short and J 1 base short, with 12 bases between. Germline values: CDR1 SGHNT, CDR2 YYREEE (reference sequence). The CDR3 region has the DNA TGTGCCAGCAGTCGAGAAGTTGCGAACACTGAAGCTTTCTTT. It yields the protein CASSREVANTEAFF.

The genes are TRBV7-8 and TRBJ1-5; possible D gene TRBD1, 6 bases. This CDR3 comprises 16 residues. Germline V lookup: CDR1 SGHVS, CDR2 FQNEAQ. V lost 4 bases and J lost 4, with 17 bases in between. The CDR3 protein is CASSSYREGSNQPQHF. The CDR3 nucleotides read TGTGCCAGCAGCTCCTACAGGGAAGGGAGTAATCAGCCCCAGCATTTT.

This chain uses TRBV2 with TRBJ2-7, with 9 bases matching TRBD1. V lost 4 bases, J lost 9 bases, and 16 bases stayed unmatched. CDR1 SNHLY and CDR2 FYNNEI come from the germline V gene. CDR3 size: 16 residues. CDR3 DNA: TGTGCCAGCAGTGCGACCCCGGGACAGGGATTAGTCGTGCAGTACTTC. Amino acids: CASSATPGQGLVVQYF.

The chain uses TRBV6-1 and TRBJ1-2; no reliable D call. Trimming cost V 2 bases and J 2 bases, with 18 bases left between them. CDR1 is MNHNS, CDR2 SASEGT, per germline. This CDR3 is built from 17 residues. CDR3 sequence reads: CASSESPPAVLNYGYTF. Written as DNA, the CDR3 is TGTGCCAGCAGTGAATCACCCCCGGCGGTGCTAAACTATGGCTACACCTTC.

This chain uses TRBV4-1 with TRBJ2-5, with 8 bases aligning to TRBD2. CDR1 MGHRA and CDR2 YSYEKL come from the germline V gene. Unmatched junction bases numbered 10, after V lost 0 bases and J lost 4 bases. The CDR3 totals 17 residues. CDR3 nucleotides: TGCGCCAGCAGCCAAGAAGGGTCGGGGGGGCCAGGAGAGACCCAGTACTTC. It codes for CASSQEGSGGPGETQYF.

V usage is TRBV19 and J usage is TRBJ2-7; the match to TRBD2 covers 8 bases. CDR1 is LNHDA and CDR2 is SQIVND in the germline V gene (reference sequence). The CDR3 is 13 amino acids. After removal of 0 bases from V and 6 bases from J, the junction contained 1 base not matched to a gene. CDR3 nucleotide sequence: TGTGCCAGTAGTATAGATGCGGGGGGCGAGCAGTACTTC. Its translation is CASSIDAGGEQYF.

The chain combines TRBV5-6 with TRBJ2-4, with a tentative D call TRBD2 (5 bases). The CDR3 has 16 amino acids. Trimming removed 2 bases from V and 0 bases from J, with 12 bases in between. Germline-derived CDR1 and CDR2 are SGHDT and YYEEEE. The CDR3, as DNA: TGTGCCAGCAGCTTTGGGCGGGCTATAGCCAAAAACATTCAGTACTTC. It is translated as CASSFGRAIAKNIQYF.

V is TRBV5-8 and J is TRBJ1-1; D is unclear. This CDR3 contains 12 residues. Germline lookup yields CDR1 SGHTS and CDR2 YDEGEE. With 4 bases removed from V and 8 bases from J, the gap between germline ends came to 12 bases. CDR3 nucleotides: TGTGCCAGCAGCCCCCGGAGGGCAGAAGCTTTCTTT. This codes for CASSPRRAEAFF.

The genes are TRBV11-2 and TRBJ2-4, with D perhaps matching TRBD2 (6 bases). Germline V gene data show CDR1 as SGHAT and CDR2 as FQNNGV. This CDR3 has 18 residues. V lost 5 bases and J lost 0, with 20 bases in between. This CDR3 is CASSPLWGGILAKNIQYF. The CDR3 DNA is TGTGCCAGCAGCCCCCTGTGGGGCGGGATCCTAGCCAAAAACATTCAGTACTTC.

The chain uses TRBV27 and TRBJ1-1; D is possibly TRBD1 (6 bases). Germline V gene sequence: CDR1 MNHEY, CDR2 SMNVEV (reference sequence). Deletions cut 6 bases from V and 1 base from J, with 15 bases between. The CDR3 consists of 15 residues. CDR3 nucleotide sequence: TGTGCCAGCAGGTACCTACAGGGTTGGAACACTGAAGCTTTCTTT. This gives the protein CASRYLQGWNTEAFF.

This clone was counted a single time. The genes are TRBV7-3 and TRBJ2-5; possible D gene TRBD2, 7 bases. Germline V CDR1 and CDR2: SGHTA, FQGTGA. Trimming left V 0 bases short and J 5 bases short, with 16 bases between. CDR3 length: 16 amino acids. CDR3 in amino acids: CASSLTFVRGPETQYF. The CDR3 DNA is TGTGCCAGCAGCTTAACCTTCGTGCGGGGGCCCGAGACCCAGTACTTC.

The chain joins TRBV7-8 to TRBJ2-7, with TRBD2 matching 11 bases. V gave up 5 bases and J gave up 4 bases; unmatched junction bases: 7. This CDR3 comprises 15 residues. The germline gives CDR1 SGHVS, CDR2 FQNEAQ. The CDR3 sequence is CASSLTSGDLYEQYF. The CDR3 coding sequence is TGTGCCAGCAGCCTGACTAGCGGGGATTTATACGAGCAGTACTTC.

The rearrangement uses TRBV4-1 and TRBJ2-7; 8 bases line up with TRBD2. The CDR3 contains 15 residues. Germline CDR1 is MGHRA and CDR2 is YSYEKL. V was clipped by 4 bases and J by 1 base; unmatched bases: 6. For the CDR3, the DNA is TGCGCCAGCAGCCCGACTAGCGTAAGTTCCTACGAGCAGTACTTC. Protein product: CASSPTSVSSYEQYF.

This chain joins TRBV4-1 and TRBJ2-3, with 9 bases matching TRBD2. CDR3 length equals 20 residues. Trimming at V came to 5 bases and at J to 2 bases, leaving 20 bases not matched to a gene. Germline V lookup: CDR1 MGHRA, CDR2 YSYEKL. This CDR3 is CASSTRGLATPREVTDTQYF. CDR3 coding DNA: TGCGCCAGCAGCACCCGTGGACTAGCGACCCCCCGGGAAGTCACAGATACGCAGTATTTT.

V is TRBV5-4 and J is TRBJ2-5, with TRBD2 matching over 9 bases. Germline lookup yields CDR1 SGHNT and CDR2 YYREEE (reference sequence). J was trimmed by 3 bases and V by 0 bases; bases with no gene match: 3. The CDR3 length is 15 residues. The CDR3 spells CASSLAGLAEETQYF. The CDR3 DNA follows: TGTGCCAGCAGCTTGGCGGGACTAGCCGAAGAGACCCAGTACTTC.

The genes are TRBV12-5 and TRBJ1-5, with unresolved D. Germline V gene lookup returns CDR1 LGHNT and CDR2 FRNRAP. Trimming took off 6 bases at V and 4 bases at J, with 19 bases between the two ends. This CDR3 is 16 amino acids long. Written as DNA, the CDR3 is TGTGCTAGTGGCCCCCCTAGTGTAGGTGGAAATCAGCCCCAGCATTTT. This sequence encodes CASGPPSVGGNQPQHF. Combining the CDR3 with reference TRBV12-5 and TRBJ1-5 gives the whole variable domain DARVTQTPRHKVTEMGQEVTMRCQPILGHNTVFWYRQTMMQGLELLAYFRNRAPLDDSGMPKDRFSAEMPDATLATLKIQPSEPRDSAVYFCASGPPSVGGNQPQHFGDGTRLSIL.

The V and J genes are TRBV4-1 and TRBJ2-1; TRBD2 agrees at 7 bases. The CDR3 totals 16 residues. V was clipped by 4 bases and J by 7 bases; unmatched bases: 13. CDR1 MGHRA and CDR2 YSYEKL come from the germline V gene. The CDR3 protein is CASSRPTEGRVNEQFF. In nucleotides, the CDR3 is TGCGCCAGCAGCCGACCGACGGAAGGGAGGGTAAATGAGCAGTTCTTC.

V is TRBV5-6 and J is TRBJ2-3; 11 nucleotides line up with TRBD2. V shed 4 bases, J shed 0 bases, and the junction held 7 bases outside the gene matches. The CDR3 spans 17 residues. Germline V gene lookup returns CDR1 SGHDT and CDR2 YYEEEE. CDR3 loop: CASSRRTSGGSTDTQYF. CDR3 DNA sequence: TGTGCCAGCAGCCGGCGTACTAGCGGGGGAAGCACAGATACGCAGTATTTT.

The chain uses TRBV7-2 and TRBJ1-1, with D possibly being TRBD1 (6 bases). This CDR3 spans 12 amino acids. Trimming shortened V by 5 bases and J by 5 bases, and 9 bases separated the two germline ends. Germline CDR1 and CDR2: SGHTA and FQGNSA. CDR3 protein: CASSPRGTEAFF. DNA of the CDR3: TGTGCCAGCAGCCCCAGGGGTACTGAAGCTTTCTTT.

The genes are TRBV6-5 and TRBJ1-1, with no clear D. V gave up 5 bases and J gave up 6 bases, with 10 bases separating them. CDR1 and CDR2 (germline): MNHEY, SVGAGI. CDR3 length equals 12 residues. The DNA for the CDR3 is TGTGCCAGCAGTCCCAGGATACCTGAAGCTTTCTTT. Amino acids: CASSPRIPEAFF.

This clone was seen a single time. The J gene is TRBJ2-2, the V gene TRBV7-2; possibly TRBD2 for D (5 bases). This CDR3 has 18 amino acids. CDR1 and CDR2 from the germline V gene are SGHTA and FQGNSA. V shed 2 bases and J shed 1 base, with 17 bases lying between them. This CDR3 reads CASSLTAPSWVNTGELFF. In DNA, the CDR3 is TGTGCCAGCAGCTTAACCGCTCCTAGCTGGGTGAACACCGGGGAGCTGTTTTTT.

The chain carries TRBV12-5 and TRBJ1-2; 8 bases match TRBD1. The CDR3 is made up of 18 amino acids. Germline lookup yields CDR1 LGHNT and CDR2 FRNRAP. Germline trimming cut 5 bases from V and 3 bases from J; bases unmatched to any gene: 17. The CDR3 region is CASGPPLWTGFRDYGYTF. CDR3 sequence (DNA): TGTGCTAGTGGTCCCCCCCTATGGACAGGGTTTAGGGACTATGGCTACACCTTC.

The gene calls are TRBV29-1 and TRBJ2-3; D is perhaps TRBD1 (5 bases). The CDR3 covers 16 residues. Between the trimmed V and J ends, which lost 4 bases and 1 base, there was a span of 18 bases. CDR1 is SQVTM, CDR2 ANQGSEA, per germline. In nucleotides, the CDR3 is TGCAGCGTTGTGCCGTGGTTAAGGGGTGGCACAGATACGCAGTATTTT. Protein sequence: CSVVPWLRGGTDTQYF.

The chain couples TRBV11-2 to TRBJ2-7; 9 bases are shared with TRBD1. Per the germline V gene, CDR1 is SGHAT and CDR2 is FQNNGV. This CDR3 spans 17 amino acids. The J segment lost 3 bases and the V segment lost 0 bases, leaving 9 bases of the junction unmatched. The CDR3 is CASSLDSRDRDIYEQYF. The DNA for the CDR3 is TGTGCCAGCAGCTTAGATTCACGGGACAGGGATATCTACGAGCAGTACTTC.

V usage is TRBV9 and J usage is TRBJ2-2; no firm D call. The CDR3 is 15 residues long. Germline V gene data show CDR1 as SGDLS and CDR2 as YYNGEE. V was shortened by 0 bases and J by 5 bases, with 11 bases between the two germline ends. CDR3 in DNA: TGTGCCAGCAGCGTAGTACCGTCAGGTACCGGGGAGCTGTTTTTT. Translation gives CASSVVPSGTGELFF.

This clone was seen only once. The genes are TRBV6-6 and TRBJ2-1, with TRBD2 as a possible D gene (5 bases). The CDR3 is made up of 14 amino acids. Germline CDR1 reads MNHNY; CDR2 reads SVGAGI (reference sequence). V lost 7 bases to trimming and J lost 12 bases, with 22 bases between them. This chain's CDR3 is CASTPSDLAGGQFF. The CDR3 DNA reads TGTGCCAGCACCCCCAGCGATTTAGCAGGAGGGCAGTTCTTC.

The V call is TRBV28, the J call TRBJ1-2, with 8 bases identical to TRBD1. Trimming at V came to 11 bases and at J to 2 bases, leaving 7 bases not matched to a gene. From germline, CDR1 is MDHEN and CDR2 SYDVKM. This CDR3 region has 13 residues. The CDR3 DNA reads as TGTGCCGGGTCCGGGACAGGCAACTATGGCTACACCTTC. Residues: CAGSGTGNYGYTF.

V and J are TRBV27 and TRBJ1-5; possible D gene TRBD1, 5 bases. Trimming left V 6 bases short and J 11 bases short, with 23 bases between. The germline V gene encodes CDR1 MNHEY and CDR2 SMNVEV (reference sequence). The CDR3 spans 15 residues. The CDR3 region is CASSLGGATITAQHF. The CDR3, as DNA: TGTGCCAGCAGCCTGGGAGGGGCTACAATCACGGCCCAGCATTTT.